Following are 17 T cell receptor beta chains from one sample sequenced in a study of T-cell reconstitution after alpha-beta-depleted transplantation in children. Unique molecular identifiers featured in how the TCRbeta library was prepared. TCRdb re-derived calls from the PCR reads in MiXCR, one entry per CDR3 protein. The repertoire holds about 490,000 distinct CDR3 sequences, with roughly a tenth as singletons. Sequenced material: PBMCs, taken before TCRalphabeta/CD19-depleted stem cell transplant. All receptors come from a child aged 2-9 years with inherited bone marrow failure, due to receive a stem cell transplant.

This clonotype was detected ten times or more. The rearrangement joins TRBV16 to TRBJ2-5; TRBD2 agrees at 9 bases. This CDR3 has 14 amino acids. CDR1 and CDR2 (germline): KGHSY, FQNENV. V shed 5 bases and J 5 bases; nucleotides not matched to a gene: 6. CDR3 nucleotides: TGTGCCAGCAGCGTGGCTAGCGGGAAGGAGACCCAGTACTTC. Encoded protein: CASSVASGKETQYF.

The chain carries TRBV20-1 and TRBJ2-1; 11 bases are shared with TRBD2. This CDR3 is 16 amino acids long. Trimming at V came to 5 bases and at J to 6 bases, leaving 12 bases not matched to a gene. CDR1 DFQATT and CDR2 SNEGSKA come from the germline V gene (reference sequence). The CDR3 region is CSAVLRLAGYSNEQFF. Here the CDR3 DNA reads TGCAGTGCTGTTCTTCGACTAGCGGGATATTCCAATGAGCAGTTCTTC.

This clonotype was seen repeatedly, ten times or more. The chain couples TRBV29-1 to TRBJ2-2, with TRBD2 matching over 7 bases. J lost 5 bases, V lost 7 bases, and 13 bases had no gene match. This CDR3 region has 15 residues. Germline-derived CDR1 and CDR2 are SQVTM and ANQGSEA. CDR3 sequence (DNA): TGCAGCGCTAGAATCCGGGAGGAATTTACCGGGGAGCTGTTTTTT. It encodes CSARIREEFTGELFF.

This clonotype was seen more than once but under ten times. The rearrangement links TRBV24-1 to TRBJ2-1; 9 bases align to TRBD1. The CDR3 runs 15 residues. V was pared by 1 base and J by 8 bases, with 5 bases of the junction left unmatched. The germline gives CDR1 KGHDR, CDR2 SFDVKD. Written as DNA, the CDR3 is TGTGCCACCAGTGATTTCGGACAGGGGAAAGATGAGCAGTTCTTC. Translated: CATSDFGQGKDEQFF.

This clonotype was recorded at least ten times. J is TRBJ1-5 and V is TRBV12-3 or TRBV12-4; TRBD1 agrees at 8 bases. The CDR3 loop spans 15 amino acids. V shed 6 bases, J shed 0 bases, and the junction held 4 bases outside the gene matches. CDR3: CASSPGTGSNQPQHF. CDR3 DNA sequence: TGTGCCAGCAGCCCTGGGACAGGTAGCAATCAGCCCCAGCATTTT.

In its sample, this clonotype was seen many times. The chain links TRBV28 to TRBJ2-1; D might be TRBD2 (6 bases). Trimming shortened V by 1 base and J by 10 bases, and 11 bases separated the two germline ends. The CDR3 has 13 amino acids. Germline-derived CDR1 and CDR2 are MDHEN and SYDVKM. The CDR3 protein is CASSLSSEGEQFF. The CDR3 DNA reads as TGTGCCAGCAGTTTATCTAGCGAAGGAGAGCAGTTCTTC.

In its sample, this clonotype was seen many times. The genes are TRBV7-2 and TRBJ2-5; no clear D. V dropped 5 bases and J dropped 2 bases, with 12 bases sitting between them. Germline V CDR1 and CDR2: SGHTA, FQGNSA. The length of the CDR3 is 14 residues. The CDR3 nucleotides read TGTGCCAGCAGCGACGAGACTGGACAAGAGACCCAGTACTTC. It translates to CASSDETGQETQYF. Complete variable domain (other parts from reference TRBV7-2 and TRBJ2-5): GAGVSQSPSNKVTEKGKDVELRCDPISGHTALYWYRQSLGQGLEFLIYFQGNSAPDKSGLPSDRFSAERTGGSVSTLTIQRTQQEDSAVYLCASSDETGQETQYFGPGTRLLVL.

The table lists this clonotype with many counts. This chain joins TRBV27 and TRBJ2-2; 9 bases are shared with TRBD1. Germline CDR1 reads MNHEY; CDR2 reads SMNVEV (reference sequence). V was clipped by 4 bases and J by 6 bases; unmatched bases: 12. The CDR3 loop spans 17 amino acids. CDR3 sequence: CASSWTVRDRAAGELFF. In DNA, the CDR3 is TGTGCCAGCAGTTGGACTGTCCGGGACAGGGCGGCCGGGGAGCTGTTTTTT.

The J gene is TRBJ2-1, the V gene TRBV20-1; D may correspond to TRBD1 or TRBD2 (6 bases each). V lost 0 bases and J 8 bases, leaving 14 bases between the germline ends. The CDR3 length is 14 residues. Germline V lookup: CDR1 DFQATT, CDR2 SNEGSKA (reference sequence). The CDR3 nucleotides read TGCAGTGCTAGAGATGGTTCGAGGGGGGATGAGCAGTTCTTC. Protein: CSARDGSRGDEQFF.

The chain couples TRBV10-3 to TRBJ2-3; D might be TRBD1 or TRBD2, each matching 6 bases. V was trimmed by 6 bases and J by 2 bases, leaving 15 bases between them. The CDR3 has 15 amino acids. The germline V gene encodes CDR1 ENHRY and CDR2 SYGVKD. In DNA, the CDR3 is TGTGCCATCAGGGAGGGGGGAGAGGCCACAGATACGCAGTATTTT. Amino acids: CAIREGGEATDTQYF.

This clonotype was seen ten or more times. The V call is TRBV5-1, the J call TRBJ2-7; perhaps TRBD2 as D (5 bases). The CDR3 is 17 residues long. CDR1 is SGHRS, CDR2 YFSETQ, per germline. Trimming left V 0 bases short and J 3 bases short, with 19 bases between. The CDR3 DNA reads as TGCGCCAGCAGCTTGGAGTTGACTACAACGGCGGACTACGAGCAGTACTTC. Amino acids: CASSLELTTTADYEQYF. The whole variable domain, remainder taken from reference TRBV5-1 and TRBJ2-7, is KAGVTQTPRYLIKTRGQQVTLSCSPISGHRSVSWYQQTPGQGLQFLFEYFSETQRNKGNFPGRFSGRQFSNSRSEMNVSTLELGDSALYLCASSLELTTTADYEQYFGPGTRLTVT.

The chain joins TRBV19 to TRBJ2-1; 9 bases line up with TRBD2. Germline V gives CDR1 LNHDA, CDR2 SQIVND (reference sequence). The V and J ends lost 6 bases and 0 bases, in that order; junction bases with no gene match: 6. The CDR3 runs 16 residues. For the CDR3, the DNA is TGTGCCAGTAGGGAACCGGGACTAGCCTCCTACAATGAGCAGTTCTTC. Translating gives CASREPGLASYNEQFF.

Comment on this clonotype: A read error is possible here, since a much larger clone lies one base away. V usage is TRBV20-1 and J usage is TRBJ2-2; 11 nucleotides match TRBD2. The CDR3 is made up of 15 amino acids. J lost 3 bases, V lost 3 bases, and 3 bases had no gene match. The germline CDR1 and CDR2 sequences are DFQATT and SNEGSKA (reference sequence). The CDR3 DNA reads as TGCAGTGCTAGCCGGGGACTAGCGGACACCGGGGAGCTGTTTTTT. This encodes CSASRGLADTGELFF.

This clonotype was detected ten times or more. The rearrangement joins TRBV29-1 to TRBJ2-1; no firm D call. The CDR3 extends over 13 amino acids. Germline V gene sequence: CDR1 SQVTM, CDR2 ANQGSEA. V was clipped by 6 bases and J by 0 bases, with 9 bases between them. The CDR3 spells CSVGVSSYNEQFF. CDR3 coding DNA: TGCAGCGTGGGCGTCAGCTCCTACAATGAGCAGTTCTTC.

There are many counts of this clonotype. The CDR3 protein is CSAKSIPSDEQYF. The CDR3 DNA reads TGCAGTGCCAAGAGTATCCCAAGCGACGAGCAGTACTTC. V usage is TRBV20-1 and J usage is TRBJ2-7; unclear D gene. The V and J ends lost 6 bases and 5 bases respectively, with 17 bases between them. This CDR3 has 13 residues. Per the germline V gene, CDR1 is DFQATT and CDR2 is SNEGSKA (reference sequence).

The V and J genes are TRBV6-1 and TRBJ1-1; no reliable D call. The CDR3 runs to 14 residues. Per germline, CDR1 MNHNS and CDR2 SASEGT. V gave up 5 bases and J gave up 0 bases, with 10 bases separating them. The CDR3 loop is CASSRRQLNTEAFF. Written as DNA, the CDR3 is TGTGCCAGCAGTCGACGGCAACTGAACACTGAAGCTTTCTTT.

There are many counts of this clonotype. The chain is built from TRBV29-1 and TRBJ2-3; D gene uncertain. The CDR3 runs 14 residues. Germline V gene data show CDR1 as SQVTM and CDR2 as ANQGSEA. The V end lost 7 bases, the J end lost 0 bases, and 14 bases lay between the germline ends. CDR3 DNA sequence: TGCAGCGCCGAAGAGGCGGTTAGCACAGATACGCAGTATTTT. Encoded protein: CSAEEAVSTDTQYF.